The rows below give T cell receptor beta chains drawn from one sample of a study of technical replicates of blood from four donors. TCRdb keeps only in-frame clones here, not all; method: immunoSEQ multiplex PCR. Here the sample spans around 81,000 clones, 90% to 97% being singletons. Sequences were obtained from T cells isolated from PBMCs. The receptors were gathered from a human donor in good health. CDR3s include the opening cysteine and the closing phenylalanine or tryptophan. Each record gives: V gene, D gene, clone size, J gene, CDR3 protein, CDR3 DNA. D genes are given only for firm matches. A clone size is listed for some rows: how often the clone was seen (once, few, many), or a class if it is expanded.

V gene: TRBV9; D gene: TRBD1; clone size: once; J gene: TRBJ1-4; CDR3 protein: CASSPGTGEKLFF; CDR3 DNA: TGTGCCAGCAGCCCGGGGACAGGCGAAAAACTGTTTTTT
V gene: TRBV11-2; D gene: .; clone size: .; J gene: TRBJ2-1; CDR3 protein: CATQGGQLDNEQFF; CDR3 DNA: TGTGCCACCCAGGGGGGACAGCTCGACAATGAGCAGTTCTTC
V gene: TRBV25-1; D gene: .; clone size: .; J gene: TRBJ2-7; CDR3 protein: CASSPPAGYSYEQYF; CDR3 DNA: TGTGCCAGCAGTCCTCCAGCGGGCTACTCCTACGAGCAGTACTTC
V gene: TRBV9; D gene: TRBD1; clone size: .; J gene: TRBJ2-2; CDR3 protein: CASSKGTGSGTGELFF; CDR3 DNA: TGTGCCAGCAGCAAAGGGACAGGGTCGGGCACCGGGGAGCTGTTTTTT
V gene: TRBV9; D gene: TRBD1; clone size: .; J gene: TRBJ2-5; CDR3 protein: CASSLEGQGGETQYF; CDR3 DNA: TGTGCCAGCAGCCTAGAGGGACAGGGAGGGGAGACCCAGTACTTC
V gene: TRBV4-3; D gene: TRBD2; clone size: .; J gene: TRBJ2-2; CDR3 protein: CASSQGLARNTGELFF; CDR3 DNA: TGCGCCAGCAGCCAAGGACTAGCGAGGAACACCGGGGAGCTGTTTTTT
V gene: TRBV4-1; D gene: .; clone size: .; J gene: TRBJ2-1; CDR3 protein: CASSQGGYNEQFF; CDR3 DNA: TGCGCCAGCAGCCAAGGAGGGTACAATGAGCAGTTCTTC
V gene: TRBV11-2; D gene: .; clone size: .; J gene: TRBJ1-1; CDR3 protein: CASSPPTFGRDTEAFF; CDR3 DNA: TGTGCCAGCAGCCCCCCGACATTTGGCAGGGACACTGAAGCTTTCTTT
V gene: TRBV28; D gene: .; clone size: .; J gene: TRBJ2-1; CDR3 protein: CAVGHAHNEQFF; CDR3 DNA: TGTGCCGTAGGACATGCCCACAATGAGCAGTTCTTC
V gene: TRBV30; D gene: .; clone size: .; J gene: TRBJ1-3; CDR3 protein: CAWGRGFEGTIYF; CDR3 DNA: TGTGCCTGGGGGCGTGGATTTGAAGGCACCATATATTTT
V gene: TRBV27; D gene: TRBD2; clone size: .; J gene: TRBJ2-3; CDR3 protein: CASSPPRTSGRNTQYF; CDR3 DNA: TGTGCCAGCAGCCCTCCTCGGACTAGCGGGAGAAATACGCAGTATTTT
V gene: TRBV5-1; D gene: TRBD1; clone size: .; J gene: TRBJ1-1; CDR3 protein: CASSLADREAFF; CDR3 DNA: TGCGCCAGCAGCTTAGCGGACAGGGAAGCTTTCTTT
V gene: TRBV7-2; D gene: TRBD1; clone size: .; J gene: TRBJ2-4; CDR3 protein: CASSRTGGIAKNIQYF; CDR3 DNA: TGTGCCAGCAGCCGTACAGGGGGGATAGCCAAAAACATTCAGTACTTC
V gene: TRBV29-1; D gene: TRBD2; clone size: once; J gene: TRBJ2-2; CDR3 protein: CSVGTSGNTGELFF; CDR3 DNA: TGCAGCGTGGGGACTAGCGGAAACACCGGGGAGCTGTTTTTT
V gene: TRBV11-1; D gene: .; clone size: .; J gene: TRBJ2-6; CDR3 protein: CASSLVHAGANVLTF; CDR3 DNA: TGTGCCAGCAGCTTAGTCCATGCTGGGGCCAACGTCCTGACTTTC
V gene: TRBV11-2; D gene: .; clone size: .; J gene: TRBJ2-3; CDR3 protein: CASSSLKDTQYF; CDR3 DNA: TGTGCCAGCAGCTCTCTAAAAGATACGCAGTATTTT
V gene: TRBV28; D gene: TRBD1; clone size: .; J gene: TRBJ2-1; CDR3 protein: CASSFPGQGINEQFF; CDR3 DNA: TGTGCCAGCAGTTTTCCGGGACAGGGCATCAATGAGCAGTTCTTC
V gene: TRBV30; D gene: .; clone size: .; J gene: TRBJ2-2; CDR3 protein: CAWSRLTYTGELFF; CDR3 DNA: TGTGCCTGGAGTCGACTAACATACACCGGGGAGCTGTTTTTT
V gene: TRBV7-9; D gene: TRBD2; clone size: .; J gene: TRBJ2-1; CDR3 protein: CATYGLAGGDEQFF; CDR3 DNA: TGTGCCACCTATGGACTAGCGGGAGGTGATGAGCAGTTCTTC
V gene: TRBV5-1; D gene: TRBD1; clone size: few; J gene: TRBJ1-1; CDR3 protein: CASSPGQGAQNTEAFF; CDR3 DNA: TGCGCCAGCAGCCCGGGACAGGGGGCGCAGAACACTGAAGCTTTCTTT